These 4 T cell receptor beta chains came from one sample sequenced in a study of identical twins. Each CDR3 protein is one row after TCRdb ran MiXCR on the 5' RACE reads. This sample has a few hundred thousand distinct CDR3 sequences, with around 8% found just once. These data were also filed under a second study, of yellow fever vaccine responses in identical twins.

The sequencing input was CD8+ T cells sorted from blood. The origin of the receptors is a woman younger than 35 in good health.

Only a few counts were recorded for this clonotype. The CDR3 sequence is CASSLDPEETQYF. The CDR3 DNA reads as TGCGCCAGCAGCTTGGACCCAGAAGAGACCCAGTACTTC. The V gene is TRBV5-1, the J gene TRBJ2-5; no definite D call. V lost 0 bases and J lost 3, with 6 bases in between. The germline gives CDR1 SGHRS, CDR2 YFSETQ. CDR3 length: 13 residues.

This clonotype has at least ten counts. The J gene is TRBJ2-3, the V gene TRBV7-8; TRBD2 aligns across 9 bases. Losses at the gene ends were 5 bases for V and 2 bases for J; bases not matched to a gene: 8. CDR3 size: 16 residues. CDR1 SGHVS and CDR2 FQNEAQ come from the germline V gene. The CDR3 nucleotides read TGTGCCAGCAGCCCGGGACTAGCTTTACTCACAGATACGCAGTATTTT. Its translation is CASSPGLALLTDTQYF.

This clonotype was seen more than once but under ten times. This chain joins TRBV7-9 and TRBJ2-2, with D possibly TRBD1 on 6 matching bases. V was shortened by 8 bases and J by 0 bases, with 19 bases between the two germline ends. Germline lookup yields CDR1 SEHNR and CDR2 FQNEAQ (reference sequence). This CDR3 is built from 17 residues. CDR3 region: CASPSRDNGANTGELFF. The CDR3 DNA reads TGTGCCAGCCCATCCCGGGACAACGGAGCGAACACCGGGGAGCTGTTTTTT. The whole variable domain, filled in from reference TRBV7-9 and TRBJ2-2, reads DTGVSQNPRHKITKRGQNVTFRCDPISEHNRLYWYRQTLGQGPEFLTYFQNEAQLEKSRLLSDRFSAERPKGSFSTLEIQRTEQGDSAMYLCASPSRDNGANTGELFFGEGSRLTVL.

The chain is built from TRBV20-1 and TRBJ2-7; D remains ambiguous. Trimming stripped 0 bases from V and 2 bases from J, with 14 bases between. CDR1 and CDR2 (germline): DFQATT, SNEGSKA (reference sequence). The CDR3 is 15 residues long. CDR3 protein: CSARDQAVVAYEQYF. The CDR3 nucleotides are TGCAGTGCTAGAGATCAAGCCGTGGTGGCCTACGAGCAGTACTTC.